This TCR beta chain was captured in a study of T-cell memory formation after mild COVID-19. Findings of the study overall: Most CD4+ clones that shrank were in CM and EM, while CD8+ ones turned up in EMRA.

Using its own MiXCR run on the 5' RACE reads, TCRdb lists one record per CDR3 protein. The sample yields roughly 350,000 distinct CDR3 sequences, around 30% seen once. Between the trimmed V and J ends, which lost 3 bases and 6 bases, there was a span of 5 bases. Germline CDR1 SEHNR, CDR2 FQNEAQ (reference sequence). The CDR3 has 12 amino acids. This clonotype was counted a few times. The antigen remains unidentified. The chain is built from TRBV7-9 and TRBJ2-2; no clear D. Sequencing was performed on PBMCs or a T cell subset sorted from them (not recorded which). The sequence came from an adult woman who had mild COVID-19 (a few samples of this study predate the infection). Cell type and time point are not known. The CDR3 loop is CASSFLSGELFF. In nucleotides, the CDR3 is TGTGCCAGCAGCTTCCTCTCCGGGGAGCTGTTTTTT.